Listed here are 22 T cell receptor beta chains from one sample, sequenced in a study of response to subunit inactivated influenza vaccine. TCRdb reprocessed the RT-PCR reads via MiXCR and lists one record per CDR3 protein. The table records about 520,000 distinct CDR3 sequences, 9.5% to 12% of them present only once. The sequencing here drew on PBMCs from blood, taken about 40 days after vaccination. Every receptor here comes from a middle-aged man who received an inactivated influenza vaccine.

V gene TRBV6-5 combines with J gene TRBJ2-1; D gene ambiguous. Germline loops: CDR1 MNHEY, CDR2 SVGAGI. The CDR3 runs 15 residues. V was shortened by 2 bases and J by 2 bases, with 10 bases between the two germline ends. CDR3 protein: CASSYAGGAYNEQFF. DNA of the CDR3: TGTGCCAGCAGTTACGCAGGTGGGGCCTACAATGAGCAGTTCTTC.

The gene calls are TRBV20-1 and TRBJ2-3; 9 nucleotides agree with TRBD1. Trimming cost V 7 bases and J 0 bases; bases outside gene matches: 8. The CDR3 length is 15 residues. The V gene's germline CDR1 is DFQATT and CDR2 SNEGSKA (reference sequence). The CDR3 here is CSGQSDRGSTDTQYF. The CDR3 region has the DNA TGCAGTGGCCAGTCTGACAGGGGGAGCACAGATACGCAGTATTTT.

This clonotype was recorded a few times. The chain is built from TRBV7-2 and TRBJ1-1; 7 nucleotides match TRBD1. The germline V gene has CDR1 SGHTA and CDR2 FQGNSA. This CDR3 has 14 residues. V lost 4 bases, J lost 5 bases, and 7 bases stayed unmatched. The CDR3 nucleotides read TGTGCCAGCAGCTATGACAGGGAGCGGACTGAAGCTTTCTTT. Protein sequence: CASSYDRERTEAFF.

The chain has TRBV10-2 and TRBJ2-6, with D perhaps TRBD2 (6 bases). The germline V gene encodes CDR1 WSHSY and CDR2 SAAADI. The CDR3 is 18 residues long. V lost 6 bases, J lost 0 bases, and 18 bases lay in between. CDR3 residues: CASRAGSLSSSGANVLTF. The DNA of the CDR3 is TGCGCCAGCAGGGCCGGGAGCCTTTCAAGCTCTGGGGCCAACGTCCTGACTTTC.

This clonotype showed up just a few times. The J gene is TRBJ1-4, the V gene TRBV12-3 or TRBV12-4, with D unresolved. V was cut by 3 bases and J by 5 bases, with 7 bases left in between. This CDR3 comprises 13 residues. As DNA, the CDR3 is TGTGCCAGCAGTTTCCGGACCAATGAAAAACTGTTTTTT. It is translated as CASSFRTNEKLFF.

This clonotype was found a few times. This sequence joins TRBV20-1 and TRBJ1-4; D is unclear. V was pared by 0 bases and J by 12 bases, with 17 bases between. CDR1 is DFQATT and CDR2 is SNEGSKA in the germline V gene (reference sequence). This CDR3 is built from 14 residues. In nucleotides, the CDR3 is TGCAGTGCTAGAGATCGTAGGCCCCCTCTGGAACTGTTTTTT. It specifies CSARDRRPPLELFF.

This clonotype was picked up many times. The chain joins TRBV25-1 to TRBJ1-6; no firm D call. In germline, CDR1 is MGHDK, CDR2 SYGVNS. The CDR3 is 12 residues long. Trimming took off 1 base at V and 9 bases at J, with 4 bases between the two ends. CDR3 in amino acids: CASSEFSSPLHF. In DNA form, the CDR3 reads TGTGCCAGCAGTGAATTTAGTTCACCCCTCCACTTT.

This clonotype has only a few counts. The chain has TRBV4-3 and TRBJ2-7; possibly TRBD1 for D (6 bases). This CDR3 has 14 amino acids. Germline V CDR1 and CDR2: LGHNA, YSLEER. Trimming removed 3 bases at V and 3 bases at J, with 12 bases between. The DNA of the CDR3 is TGCGCCAGCAGCCATTCTACAGGGTTCTACGAGCAGTACTTC. Its protein product is CASSHSTGFYEQYF.

This clonotype appeared a few times. This chain links TRBV25-1 with TRBJ2-5; 8 bases are a match to TRBD2. Germline V CDR1 and CDR2: MGHDK, SYGVNS. The ends lost 4 bases at V and 0 bases at J; junction bases unmatched: 1. This CDR3 is built from 14 residues. The CDR3 loop is CASSGLANQETQYF. CDR3 sequence (DNA): TGTGCCAGCAGTGGACTAGCGAACCAAGAGACCCAGTACTTC.

This clonotype was picked up a small number of times. The rearrangement uses TRBV7-9 and TRBJ1-6, with D hard to call. The CDR3 contains 15 residues. Germline CDR1 reads SEHNR; CDR2 reads FQNEAQ (reference sequence). Between the trimmed V and J ends, which lost 1 base and 7 bases, there was a span of 11 bases. Here the CDR3 DNA reads TGTGCCAGCAGCTTAGATGTCCGGGCGAATTCACCCCTCCACTTT. Amino acid sequence: CASSLDVRANSPLHF.

This clonotype was counted at least ten times. This sequence joins TRBV6-2 or TRBV6-3 and TRBJ2-7; D is undetermined. The CDR3 runs to 11 residues. CDR1 and CDR2 from the germline V gene are MNHEY and SVGEGT. V gave up 1 base and J gave up 3 bases, with 1 base separating them. CDR3 nucleotide sequence: TGTGCCAGCAGTTACTTCTACGAGCAGTACTTC. It translates to CASSYFYEQYF.

The chain is built from TRBV29-1 and TRBJ2-7; D is possibly TRBD1 (7 bases). CDR1 and CDR2 (germline): SQVTM, ANQGSEA. V was shortened by 7 bases and J by 3 bases, with 13 bases between the two germline ends. This CDR3 has 12 amino acids. The CDR3 bases are TGCAGCGCCGCGGGACAGCTCTACGAGCAGTACTTC. Its protein product is CSAAGQLYEQYF.

The V and J genes are TRBV7-9 and TRBJ1-1; the D is unclear. Germline CDR1 reads SEHNR; CDR2 reads FQNEAQ (reference sequence). This CDR3 comprises 15 residues. Between the trimmed V and J ends, which lost 5 bases and 6 bases, there was a span of 19 bases. As DNA, the CDR3 is TGTGCCAGCAGCCCCATAGGACCGCGCGGCGCTGAAGCTTTCTTT. This encodes CASSPIGPRGAEAFF.

This clonotype was picked up many times. V and J are TRBV4-3 and TRBJ2-1; D not certain. The ends were cut back, 0 bases at V and 10 bases at J, with 7 bases in the middle. The germline V gene encodes CDR1 LGHNA and CDR2 YSLEER. CDR3 length equals 12 residues. The CDR3 region has the DNA TGCGCCAGCAGCCAAGAAGGGTTCGAGCAGTTCTTC. Protein product: CASSQEGFEQFF.

This clonotype has at least ten counts. The chain has TRBV18 and TRBJ2-5; tentatively, D is TRBD2 (6 bases). There are 14 residues in the CDR3. The V end was cut by 3 bases, the J end by 5 bases, with 13 bases between. Germline CDR1 and CDR2: KGHSH and LQKENI. The CDR3 DNA reads TGTGCCAGCTCACCTTTACCAGGAGGGGAGACCCAGTACTTC. This gives the protein CASSPLPGGETQYF.

V and J are TRBV30 and TRBJ2-2; 7 bases are shared with TRBD1. Germline CDR1 reads GTSNPN; CDR2 reads SVGIG (reference sequence). This CDR3 is built from 16 residues. The V gene end was trimmed by 0 bases and the J gene end by 0 bases; junction bases not matched to a gene: 4. CDR3 coding DNA: TGTGCCTGGAGTGTAGAGGGGGCGGCGAACACCGGGGAGCTGTTTTTT. The encoded protein is CAWSVEGAANTGELFF.

The sample holds many counts of this clonotype. V usage is TRBV5-5 and J usage is TRBJ2-3; D call uncertain. This CDR3 has 14 amino acids. Germline V gene lookup returns CDR1 SGHKS and CDR2 YYEKEE (reference sequence). V was trimmed by 0 bases and J by 5 bases, leaving 10 bases between them. As DNA, the CDR3 is TGTGCCAGCAGCTTGGGGACCGGCGGAGATACGCAGTATTTT. It encodes CASSLGTGGDTQYF.

CDR3 loop: CASSPGTFIPDEQYF. CDR3 in DNA: TGTGCCAGCAGCCCCGGGACTTTTATCCCAGACGAGCAGTACTTC. The chain is built from TRBV5-6 and TRBJ2-7; D is possibly TRBD2 (6 bases). The V gene's germline CDR1 is SGHDT and CDR2 YYEEEE. Trimming left V 4 bases short and J 5 bases short, with 19 bases between. This CDR3 comprises 15 residues.

V gene TRBV4-2 combines with J gene TRBJ2-3; D remains ambiguous. V lost 3 bases, J lost 1 base, and 11 bases lay in between. The CDR3 has 15 residues. The germline gives CDR1 LGHNA, CDR2 YNFKEQ. CDR3 sequence reads: CASSQTPSGTDTQYF. CDR3 DNA sequence: TGTGCCAGCAGCCAGACGCCCTCGGGCACAGATACGCAGTATTTT.

The chain carries TRBV27 and TRBJ2-5; D possibly corresponds to TRBD1 (6 bases). Trimming took off 6 bases at V and 0 bases at J, with 17 bases between the two ends. CDR1 is MNHEY, CDR2 SMNVEV, per germline (reference sequence). This CDR3 has 16 residues. The CDR3 DNA follows: TGTGCCAGCAGCCCGGGACAAATACAATACCAAGAGACCCAGTACTTC. Translating it yields CASSPGQIQYQETQYF.

The chain links TRBV11-2 to TRBJ1-1; D is ambiguous. The CDR3 is 15 residues long. Trimming removed 1 base at V and 4 bases at J, with 13 bases between. Per the germline V gene, CDR1 is SGHAT and CDR2 is FQNNGV. The CDR3 bases are TGTGCCAGCAGCTTAGGTCAGGTGGGAGGCACTGAAGCTTTCTTT. Its translation: CASSLGQVGGTEAFF.

This CDR3 is CASSPGTGKATEAFF. The CDR3 DNA reads as TGTGCCAGCAGCCCGGGGACAGGGAAGGCCACTGAAGCTTTCTTT. The chain uses TRBV12-3 or TRBV12-4 and TRBJ1-1, with 9 bases matching TRBD1. The CDR3 is 15 amino acids. V lost 6 bases, J lost 4 bases, and 9 bases stayed unmatched.